This T cell receptor beta chain was recovered during a study of control samples from healthy donors and cancer patients. Some clones are missing from TCRdb's copy, which holds only in-frame ones; the method was immunoSEQ multiplex PCR. This sample has approximately 97,000 clones, with around four fifths found just once. The CDR3 totals 15 residues. From germline, CDR1 is SNHLY and CDR2 FYNNEI. Trimming cost V 6 bases and J 2 bases, with 15 bases left between them. V is TRBV2 and J is TRBJ2-3, with D possibly being TRBD1 (5 bases). Sequencing was performed on blood. The receptor's source is a man aged 25-45 years in good health. CDR3 DNA: TGTGCCAGCAGAAAGTGGGGCGGTTACACAGATACGCAGTATTTT. Encoded protein: CASRKWGGYTDTQYF.